The entry below gives a single T cell receptor beta chain sequence along with its context. The CDR3 has 14 amino acids. Trimming removed 5 bases at V and 1 base at J, with 11 bases between. From germline, CDR1 is MDHEN and CDR2 SYDVKM. The sample is drawn from a study of blood T cell repertoires in COVID-19. The protocol was immunoSEQ multiplex PCR, while the TCRdb copy is restricted to in-frame clones and leaves out a portion. This sample has around 190,000 clones, with over 75% found just once. The chain links TRBV28 to TRBJ2-5; no firm D call. The clonotype comes from a man in his fifties or sixties with COVID-19, enrolled during active disease. The sequencing input was peripheral blood. The CDR3 region is CASSPRHGQETQYF. CDR3 DNA sequence: TGTGCCAGCAGTCCAAGACACGGCCAAGAGACCCAGTACTTC. Combining the CDR3 with reference TRBV28 and TRBJ2-5 gives the whole variable domain DVKVTQSSRYLVKRTGEKVFLECVQDMDHENMFWYRQDPGLGLRLIYFSYDVKMKEKGDIPEGYSVSREKKERFSLILESASTNQTSMYLCASSPRHGQETQYFGPGTRLLVL.